This passage covers 11 T cell receptor beta chains from one sample sequenced in a study of cytomegalovirus exposure and HLA in healthy donors. A multiplex PCR was run with 60 Vbeta primers and 13 Jbeta primers. Clones were read by immunoSEQ multiplex PCR, and TCRdb kept only the in-frame ones, dropping some. Seen here are 95,000 to 150,000 clones, about 81% observed once, and the top ten hold 1.1%. The sample was PBMCs. The receptors derive from a woman aged 25 to 45 in good health and CMV-seronegative.

The chain uses TRBV5-6 and TRBJ2-3; the match to TRBD2 covers 14 bases. V was pared by 4 bases and J by 6 bases, with 10 bases of the junction left unmatched. Per the germline V gene, CDR1 is SGHDT and CDR2 is YYEEEE. The CDR3 is 17 amino acids. CDR3 sequence: CASSPPGLAGVRDTQYF. CDR3 nucleotide sequence: TGTGCCAGCAGCCCCCCGGGACTAGCGGGAGTGAGGGATACGCAGTATTTT.

This clone was seen a single time. This rearrangement joins TRBV4-3 to TRBJ1-4, with D possibly matching TRBD1 (6 bases). CDR3 length: 13 residues. Germline-derived CDR1 and CDR2 are LGHNA and YSLEER. Trimming took off 1 base at V and 14 bases at J, with 14 bases between the two ends. For the CDR3, the DNA is TGCGCCAGCAGCCAAGTAACACAGGGAAGGCTGTTTTTT. It is translated as CASSQVTQGRLFF.

J is TRBJ1-5 and V is TRBV7-2, with TRBD1 matching over 8 bases. Trimming at V came to 5 bases and at J to 6 bases, leaving 6 bases not matched to a gene. Germline assignment: CDR1 SGHTA and CDR2 FQGNSA. CDR3 length equals 14 residues. CDR3 residues: CASSKVDRAQPQHF. In DNA, the CDR3 is TGTGCCAGCAGCAAAGTGGACAGGGCTCAGCCCCAGCATTTT.

The V gene is TRBV19, the J gene TRBJ2-4; D may be TRBD1 (6 bases). The CDR3 consists of 16 residues. V lost 5 bases, J lost 0 bases, and 14 bases lay in between. Germline V CDR1 and CDR2: LNHDA, SQIVND (reference sequence). The CDR3 loop is CASSYWDKLAKNIQYF. The CDR3 nucleotides are TGTGCCAGTAGTTACTGGGACAAGTTAGCCAAAAACATTCAGTACTTC.

The genes are TRBV6-5 and TRBJ1-4; 7 positions agree with TRBD1. Germline V lookup: CDR1 MNHEY, CDR2 SVGAGI. The length of the CDR3 is 12 residues. The V and J ends lost 6 bases and 10 bases, in that order; junction bases with no gene match: 5. The CDR3 nucleotides read TGTGCCAGCAGGACAGGGTACGGAAAACTGTTTTTT. This gives the protein CASRTGYGKLFF.

J is TRBJ2-3 and V is TRBV5-1, with 8 bases identical to TRBD2. Per germline, CDR1 SGHRS and CDR2 YFSETQ. Unmatched junction bases numbered 11, after V lost 0 bases and J lost 2 bases. The length of the CDR3 is 18 residues. The CDR3 reads CASSLARSSGPNTDTQYF. DNA for the CDR3: TGCGCCAGCAGCTTGGCCAGGTCTAGCGGGCCGAACACAGATACGCAGTATTTT.

This clone was seen just once. V and J are TRBV13 and TRBJ2-3, with D maybe TRBD2 (6 bases). CDR3 length equals 14 residues. Trimming took off 6 bases at V and 2 bases at J, with 12 bases between the two ends. Germline CDR1 and CDR2: PRHDT and FYEKMQ (reference sequence). The CDR3 is CASSSGADTDTQYF. CDR3 nucleotide sequence: TGTGCCAGCAGTAGCGGAGCAGACACAGATACGCAGTATTTT.

This chain connects TRBV9 to TRBJ2-7; a possible D gene is TRBD2 (5 bases). Trimming removed 3 bases at V and 7 bases at J, with 20 bases between. The CDR3 is 15 residues long. The germline gives CDR1 SGDLS, CDR2 YYNGEE. CDR3 DNA: TGTGCCAGCAGCGCGGTAGACACCTCCCGGAGGGAGCAGTACTTC. This translates into CASSAVDTSRREQYF.

The chain employs TRBV5-4 and TRBJ2-7; TRBD1 agrees at 8 bases. The junction had 7 bases not matched to a gene; V was cut back by 4 bases and J by 1 base. This CDR3 comprises 15 residues. CDR1 and CDR2 (germline): SGHNT, YYREEE (reference sequence). The CDR3 loop is CASSDGDRLSYEQYF. The CDR3 nucleotides read TGTGCCAGCAGCGATGGGGACAGGTTGTCCTACGAGCAGTACTTC.

This chain joins TRBV30 and TRBJ1-1, with D perhaps TRBD1 (5 bases). Germline V gives CDR1 GTSNPN, CDR2 SVGIG (reference sequence). Trimming shortened V by 2 bases and J by 1 base, and 8 bases separated the two germline ends. This CDR3 has 13 residues. In nucleotides, the CDR3 is TGTGCCTGGAGTCCCCAGGGGAACACTGAAGCTTTCTTT. Protein: CAWSPQGNTEAFF.

This clone was picked up a small number of times. The genes are TRBV6-7 and TRBJ1-2; D call uncertain. TRBV6-7 is known as an ORF, though its function is uncertain. This CDR3 is built from 15 residues. V lost 7 bases and J 7 bases, leaving 22 bases between the germline ends. DNA for the CDR3: TGTGCCAGCACCCACTCGGACTTTTTGGCGAGTGGCTACACCTTC. This encodes CASTHSDFLASGYTF.